The next 7 T cell receptor beta chains were all read from a single sample in a study of control samples from healthy donors and cancer patients. The protocol was immunoSEQ multiplex PCR, while the TCRdb copy is restricted to in-frame clones and leaves out a portion. The table records over 100,000 clones, roughly 90% of them present only once. Sequencing used blood. Every receptor here comes from a man aged 45-65 years in good health.

The V and J genes are TRBV11-3 and TRBJ2-2, with D maybe TRBD2 (6 bases). The CDR3 totals 16 residues. Trimming shortened V by 7 bases and J by 5 bases, and 20 bases separated the two germline ends. Per the germline V gene, CDR1 is SGHNT and CDR2 is YENEEA. The CDR3 here is CASISAGGNTTGELFF. CDR3 DNA sequence: TGTGCCAGCATCTCCGCCGGGGGAAACACGACCGGGGAGCTGTTTTTT.

The chain links TRBV18 to TRBJ1-2; D remains ambiguous. The germline V and J ends were trimmed by 2 bases and 2 bases, with 6 bases remaining between them. The germline V gene encodes CDR1 KGHSH and CDR2 LQKENI. CDR3 length: 13 amino acids. In DNA, the CDR3 is TGTGCCAGCTCACCAGGAGAAAACTATGGCTACACCTTC. As protein: CASSPGENYGYTF. Complete variable domain (other parts from reference TRBV18 and TRBJ1-2): NAGVMQNPRHLVRRRGQEARLRCSPMKGHSHVYWYRQLPEEGLKFMVYLQKENIIDESGMPKERFSAEFPKEGPSILRIQQVVRGDSAAYFCASSPGENYGYTFGSGTRLTVV.

This sequence joins TRBV10-2 and TRBJ2-1; D not certain. Trimming took 3 bases from V and 4 from J, leaving 10 bases between them. Germline V lookup: CDR1 WSHSY, CDR2 SAAADI. The CDR3 has 14 residues. Written as DNA, the CDR3 is TGCGCCAGCAGTGACGCCACCACTTACAATGAGCAGTTCTTC. Translation gives CASSDATTYNEQFF.

CDR3 loop: CASSLTRKETQYF. The CDR3 DNA sequence: TGTGCCAGCAGCTTAACCAGAAAAGAGACCCAGTACTTC. The V and J genes are TRBV7-2 and TRBJ2-5, with D unresolved. The CDR3 spans 13 residues. The germline V gene encodes CDR1 SGHTA and CDR2 FQGNSA. V lost 2 bases, J lost 3 bases, and 7 bases lay in between.

This clone turned up a few times. This chain joins TRBV6-5 and TRBJ2-2, with D unresolved. The V end lost 5 bases, the J end lost 1 base, and 5 bases lay between the germline ends. The length of the CDR3 is 13 residues. Per the germline V gene, CDR1 is MNHEY and CDR2 is SVGAGI. The CDR3 DNA is TGTGCCAGCAGTCGAATGAACACCGGGGAGCTGTTTTTT. Its protein is CASSRMNTGELFF.

J is TRBJ2-5 and V is TRBV28; no clear D. V was cut by 4 bases and J by 2 bases, with 8 bases left in between. The CDR3 covers 13 residues. Germline CDR1 and CDR2: MDHEN and SYDVKM. The CDR3 region has the DNA TGTGCCAGCAGTTCAGTCCTGCAAGAGACCCAGTACTTC. Translation: CASSSVLQETQYF.

The gene calls are TRBV5-6 and TRBJ1-2; TRBD1 might be the D (5 bases). V dropped 6 bases and J dropped 4 bases, with 22 bases sitting between them. The V gene's germline CDR1 is SGHDT and CDR2 YYEEEE. The CDR3 has 16 amino acids. CDR3 sequence: CASNRDQGSSFYGYTF. In nucleotides, the CDR3 is TGTGCCAGCAACCGAGATCAGGGATCATCTTTCTATGGCTACACCTTC.